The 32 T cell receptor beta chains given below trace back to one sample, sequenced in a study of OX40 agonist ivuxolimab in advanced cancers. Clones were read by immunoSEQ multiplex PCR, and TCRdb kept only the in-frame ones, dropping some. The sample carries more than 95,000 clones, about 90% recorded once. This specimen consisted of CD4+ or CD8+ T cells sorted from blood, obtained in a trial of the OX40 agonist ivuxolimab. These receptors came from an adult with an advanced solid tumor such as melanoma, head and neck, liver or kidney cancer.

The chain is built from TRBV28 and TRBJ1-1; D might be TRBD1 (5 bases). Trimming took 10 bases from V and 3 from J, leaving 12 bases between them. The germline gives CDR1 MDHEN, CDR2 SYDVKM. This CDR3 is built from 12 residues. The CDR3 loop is CATLGGDTEAFF. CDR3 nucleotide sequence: TGTGCCACCTTGGGAGGGGACACTGAAGCTTTCTTT.

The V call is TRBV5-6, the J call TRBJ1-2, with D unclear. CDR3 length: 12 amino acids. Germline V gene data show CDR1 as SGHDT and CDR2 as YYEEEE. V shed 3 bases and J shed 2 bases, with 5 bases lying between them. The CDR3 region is CASSSLNYGYTF. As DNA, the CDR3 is TGTGCCAGCAGCTCCCTCAACTATGGCTACACCTTC.

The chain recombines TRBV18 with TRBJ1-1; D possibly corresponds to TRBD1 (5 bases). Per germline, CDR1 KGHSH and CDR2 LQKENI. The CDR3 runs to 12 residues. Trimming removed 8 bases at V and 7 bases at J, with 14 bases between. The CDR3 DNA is TGTGCCAGCACAAGGGGAACTAATGAAGCTTTCTTT. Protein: CASTRGTNEAFF.

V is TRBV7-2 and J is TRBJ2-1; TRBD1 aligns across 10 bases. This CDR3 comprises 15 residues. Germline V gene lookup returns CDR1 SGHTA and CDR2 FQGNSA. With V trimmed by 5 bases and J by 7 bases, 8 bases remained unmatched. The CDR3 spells CASSPWDRGLNEQFF. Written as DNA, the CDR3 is TGTGCCAGCAGCCCCTGGGACAGGGGATTGAATGAGCAGTTCTTC. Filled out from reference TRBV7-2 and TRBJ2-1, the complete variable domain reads GAGVSQSPSNKVTEKGKDVELRCDPISGHTALYWYRQSLGQGLEFLIYFQGNSAPDKSGLPSDRFSAERTGGSVSTLTIQRTQQEDSAVYLCASSPWDRGLNEQFFGPGTRLTVL.

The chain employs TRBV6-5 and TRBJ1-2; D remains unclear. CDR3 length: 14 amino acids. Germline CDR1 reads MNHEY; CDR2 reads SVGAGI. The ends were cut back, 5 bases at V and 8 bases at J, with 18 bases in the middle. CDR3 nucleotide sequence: TGTGCCAGCAGTAATCCAGGACGCGGCGGGGGCTACACCTTC. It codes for CASSNPGRGGGYTF.

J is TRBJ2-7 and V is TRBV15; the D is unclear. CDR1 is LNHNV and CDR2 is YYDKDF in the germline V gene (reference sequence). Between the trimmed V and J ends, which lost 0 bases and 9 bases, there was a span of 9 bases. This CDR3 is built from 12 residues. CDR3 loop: CATSRDGFRQYF. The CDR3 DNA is TGTGCCACCAGCAGAGATGGGTTCAGGCAGTACTTC.

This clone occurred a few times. The CDR3 DNA is TGTGCCAGCAGCTTCACTAGCTACGGCGGGGAGCTGTTTTTT. Protein sequence: CASSFTSYGGELFF. This chain connects TRBV7-2 to TRBJ2-2, with a tentative D call TRBD2 (6 bases). Trimming left V 3 bases short and J 7 bases short, with 12 bases between. The germline V gene encodes CDR1 SGHTA and CDR2 FQGNSA. The CDR3 contains 14 residues.

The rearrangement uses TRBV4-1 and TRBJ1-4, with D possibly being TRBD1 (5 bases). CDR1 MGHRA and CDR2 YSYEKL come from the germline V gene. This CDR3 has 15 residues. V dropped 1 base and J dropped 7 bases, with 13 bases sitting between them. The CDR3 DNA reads TGCGCCAGCAGCCAAGCCCCCGGTGGGGGTGAAAAACTGTTTTTT. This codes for CASSQAPGGGEKLFF.

The DNA of the CDR3 is TGTGCCAGCAGTTTAAGCGAGACAGCGAATTCACCCCTCCACTTT. It codes for CASSLSETANSPLHF. This chain links TRBV27 with TRBJ1-6; weak D call: TRBD1 (5 bases). V was cut by 2 bases and J by 7 bases, with 12 bases left in between. The CDR3 loop spans 15 amino acids. Germline V gene lookup returns CDR1 MNHEY and CDR2 SMNVEV (reference sequence).

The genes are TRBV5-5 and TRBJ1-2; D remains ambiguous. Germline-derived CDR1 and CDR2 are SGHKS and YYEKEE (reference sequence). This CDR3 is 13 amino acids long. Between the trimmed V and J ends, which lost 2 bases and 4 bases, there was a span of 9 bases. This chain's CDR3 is CASSLPQLYGYTF. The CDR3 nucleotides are TGTGCCAGCAGCTTACCTCAGCTCTATGGCTACACCTTC. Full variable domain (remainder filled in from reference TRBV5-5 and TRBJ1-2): DAGVTQSPTHLIKTRGQQVTLRCSPISGHKSVSWYQQVLGQGPQFIFQYYEKEERGRGNFPDRFSARQFPNYSSELNVNALLLGDSALYLCASSLPQLYGYTFGSGTRLTVV.

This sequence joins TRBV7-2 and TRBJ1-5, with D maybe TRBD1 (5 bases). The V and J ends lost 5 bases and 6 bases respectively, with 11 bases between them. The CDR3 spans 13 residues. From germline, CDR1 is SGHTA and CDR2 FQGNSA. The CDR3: CASSADRGQPQHF. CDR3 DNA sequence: TGTGCCAGCAGCGCAGATAGGGGTCAGCCCCAGCATTTT. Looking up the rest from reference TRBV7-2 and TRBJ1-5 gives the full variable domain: GAGVSQSPSNKVTEKGKDVELRCDPISGHTALYWYRQSLGQGLEFLIYFQGNSAPDKSGLPSDRFSAERTGGSVSTLTIQRTQQEDSAVYLCASSADRGQPQHFGDGTRLSIL.

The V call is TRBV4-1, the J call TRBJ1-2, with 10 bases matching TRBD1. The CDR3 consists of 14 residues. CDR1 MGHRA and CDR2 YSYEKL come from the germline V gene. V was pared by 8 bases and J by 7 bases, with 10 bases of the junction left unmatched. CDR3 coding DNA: TGCGCCAGCTCCCGGGACAGGGGTTACGGTGGCTACACCTTC. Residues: CASSRDRGYGGYTF.

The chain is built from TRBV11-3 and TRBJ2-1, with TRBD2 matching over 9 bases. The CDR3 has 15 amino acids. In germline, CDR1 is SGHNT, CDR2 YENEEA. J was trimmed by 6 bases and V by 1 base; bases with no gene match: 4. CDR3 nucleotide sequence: TGTGCCAGCAGCTTAGGACTAGCGGTAATCAATGAGCAGTTCTTC. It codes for CASSLGLAVINEQFF.

The CDR3 sequence is CASSAGTDGNTIYF. CDR3 nucleotide sequence: TGTGCCAGTAGCGCCGGGACAGATGGAAACACCATATATTTT. J is TRBJ1-3 and V is TRBV19; 7 bases align to TRBD1. The CDR3 length is 14 residues. V trimming: 6 bases; J trimming: 3 bases; junction bases outside the gene matches: 5. The germline gives CDR1 LNHDA, CDR2 SQIVND (reference sequence).

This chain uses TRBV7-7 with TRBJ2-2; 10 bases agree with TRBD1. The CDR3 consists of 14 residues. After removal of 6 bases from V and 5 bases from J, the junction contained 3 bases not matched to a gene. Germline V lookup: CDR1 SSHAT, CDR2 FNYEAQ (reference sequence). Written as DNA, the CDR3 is TGTGCCAGCAGACGGGACAGGGGAACCGGGGAGCTGTTTTTT. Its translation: CASRRDRGTGELFF. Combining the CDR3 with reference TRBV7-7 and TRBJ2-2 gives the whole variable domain GAGVSQSPRYKVTKRGQDVTLRCDPISSHATLYWYQQALGQGPEFLTYFNYEAQPDKSGLPSDRFSAERPEGSISTLTIQRTEQRDSAMYRCASRRDRGTGELFFGEGSRLTVL.

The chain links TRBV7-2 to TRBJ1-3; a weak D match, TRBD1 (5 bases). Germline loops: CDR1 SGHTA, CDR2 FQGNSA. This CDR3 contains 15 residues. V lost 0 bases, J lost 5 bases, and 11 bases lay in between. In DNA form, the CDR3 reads TGTGCCAGCAGCTTAGCGGGGGTTAGCCGAAACACCATATATTTT. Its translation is CASSLAGVSRNTIYF.

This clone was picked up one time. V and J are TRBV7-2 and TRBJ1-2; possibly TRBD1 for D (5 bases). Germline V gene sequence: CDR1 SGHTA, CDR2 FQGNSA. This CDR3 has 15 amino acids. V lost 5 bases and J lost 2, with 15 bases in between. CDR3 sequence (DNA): TGTGCCAGCAGCCGTAACGCACAGGTGAACTATGGCTACACCTTC. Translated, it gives CASSRNAQVNYGYTF. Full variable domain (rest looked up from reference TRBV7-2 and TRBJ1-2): GAGVSQSPSNKVTEKGKDVELRCDPISGHTALYWYRQSLGQGLEFLIYFQGNSAPDKSGLPSDRFSAERTGGSVSTLTIQRTQQEDSAVYLCASSRNAQVNYGYTFGSGTRLTVV.

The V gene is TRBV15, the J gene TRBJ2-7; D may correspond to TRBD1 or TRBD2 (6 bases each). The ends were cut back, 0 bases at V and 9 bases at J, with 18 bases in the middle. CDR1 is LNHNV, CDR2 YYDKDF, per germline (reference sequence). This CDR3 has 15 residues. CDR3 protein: CATSRERDTSRRQYF. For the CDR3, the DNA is TGTGCCACCAGCAGAGAGCGGGACACCTCGCGCCGGCAGTACTTC.

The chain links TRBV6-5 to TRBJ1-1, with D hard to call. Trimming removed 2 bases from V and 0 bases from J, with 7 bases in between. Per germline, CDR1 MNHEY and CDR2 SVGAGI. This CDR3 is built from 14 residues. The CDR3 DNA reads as TGTGCCAGCAGTTACAGGGTTATGAACACTGAAGCTTTCTTT. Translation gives CASSYRVMNTEAFF.

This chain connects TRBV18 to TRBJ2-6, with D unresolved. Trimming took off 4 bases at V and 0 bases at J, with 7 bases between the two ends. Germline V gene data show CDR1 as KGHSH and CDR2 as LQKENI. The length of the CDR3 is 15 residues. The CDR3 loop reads CASSQKGSGANVLTF. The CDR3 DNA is TGTGCCAGCTCACAAAAGGGCTCTGGGGCCAACGTCCTGACTTTC.

The DNA for the CDR3 is TGCGCCAGCAGCCCGGAGGGGACAGTCTACGAGCAGTACTTC. Translating gives CASSPEGTVYEQYF. V and J are TRBV5-1 and TRBJ2-7; possibly TRBD1 for D (7 bases). V was cut by 4 bases and J by 3 bases, with 14 bases left in between. The length of the CDR3 is 14 residues. Germline V lookup: CDR1 SGHRS, CDR2 YFSETQ.

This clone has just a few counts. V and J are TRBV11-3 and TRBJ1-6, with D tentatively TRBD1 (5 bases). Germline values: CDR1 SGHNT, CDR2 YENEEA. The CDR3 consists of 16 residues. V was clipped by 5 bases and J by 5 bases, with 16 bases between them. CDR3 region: CASSPPQGEDNSPLHF. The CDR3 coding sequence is TGTGCCAGCAGCCCCCCGCAGGGAGAGGATAATTCACCCCTCCACTTT.

This CDR3 reads CASRGQGNNEKLFF. CDR3 in DNA: TGTGCCAGCAGGGGACAGGGGAATAATGAAAAACTGTTTTTT. The chain recombines TRBV6-1 with TRBJ1-4; 10 nucleotides match TRBD1. With 6 bases clipped from V and 4 bases from J, the junction kept 2 bases outside the gene matches. Germline CDR1 is MNHNS and CDR2 is SASEGT. CDR3 length: 14 residues.

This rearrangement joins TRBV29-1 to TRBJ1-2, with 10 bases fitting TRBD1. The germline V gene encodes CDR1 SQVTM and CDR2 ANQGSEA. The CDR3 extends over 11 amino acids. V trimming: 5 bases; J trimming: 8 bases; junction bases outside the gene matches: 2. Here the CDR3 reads CSVWTGGGYTF. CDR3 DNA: TGCAGCGTTTGGACAGGGGGAGGCTACACCTTC.

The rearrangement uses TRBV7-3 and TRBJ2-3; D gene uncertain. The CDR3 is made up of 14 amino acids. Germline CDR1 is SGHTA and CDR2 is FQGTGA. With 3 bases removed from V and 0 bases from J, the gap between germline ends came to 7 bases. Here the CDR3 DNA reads TGTGCCAGCAGCTTCCGGGCTAGCACAGATACGCAGTATTTT. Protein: CASSFRASTDTQYF.

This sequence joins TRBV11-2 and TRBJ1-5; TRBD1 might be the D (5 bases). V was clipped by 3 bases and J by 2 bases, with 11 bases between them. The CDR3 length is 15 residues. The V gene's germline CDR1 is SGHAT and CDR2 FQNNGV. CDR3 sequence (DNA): TGTGCCAGCAGCTTTGGGGCAGGCGGCAATCAGCCCCAGCATTTT. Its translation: CASSFGAGGNQPQHF.

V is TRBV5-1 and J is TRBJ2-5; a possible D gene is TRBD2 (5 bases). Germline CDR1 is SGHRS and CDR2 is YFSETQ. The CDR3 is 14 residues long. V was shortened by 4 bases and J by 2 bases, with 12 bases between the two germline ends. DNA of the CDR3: TGCGCCAGCAGCGTTACCGGGGATCAAGAGACCCAGTACTTC. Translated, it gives CASSVTGDQETQYF.

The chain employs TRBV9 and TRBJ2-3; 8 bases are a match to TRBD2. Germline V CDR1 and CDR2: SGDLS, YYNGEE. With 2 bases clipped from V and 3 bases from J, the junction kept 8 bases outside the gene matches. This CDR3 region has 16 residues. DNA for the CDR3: TGTGCCAGCAGCGTTGACGTCGGCGGGGGGACAGATACGCAGTATTTT. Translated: CASSVDVGGGTDTQYF.

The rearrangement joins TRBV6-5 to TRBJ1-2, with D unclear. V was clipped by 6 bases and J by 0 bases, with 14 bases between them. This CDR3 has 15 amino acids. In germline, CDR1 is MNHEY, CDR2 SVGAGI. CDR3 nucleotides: TGTGCCAGCAGGAAGAAGGGTTTAACTAACTATGGCTACACCTTC. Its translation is CASRKKGLTNYGYTF.

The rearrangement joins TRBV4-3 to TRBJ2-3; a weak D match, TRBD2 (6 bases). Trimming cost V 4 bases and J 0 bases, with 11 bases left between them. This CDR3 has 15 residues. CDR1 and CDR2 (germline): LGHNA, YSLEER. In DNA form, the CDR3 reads TGCGCCAGCAGCCCCCAGCGGGCGAGCACAGATACGCAGTATTTT. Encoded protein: CASSPQRASTDTQYF.

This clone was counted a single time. The DNA for the CDR3 is TGTGCCAGCAGCCAAGAAAACAGGAGGGCCCACACCTACGAGCAGTACTTC. Protein product: CASSQENRRAHTYEQYF. The V call is TRBV14, the J call TRBJ2-7; maybe TRBD2 (6 bases). V dropped 0 bases and J dropped 2 bases, with 17 bases sitting between them. The CDR3 contains 17 residues. Germline CDR1 and CDR2: SGHDN and FVKESK.

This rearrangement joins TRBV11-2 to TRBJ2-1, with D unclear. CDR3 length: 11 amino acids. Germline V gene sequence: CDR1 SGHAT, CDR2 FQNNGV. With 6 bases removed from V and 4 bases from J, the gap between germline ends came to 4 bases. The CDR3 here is CASSPYNEQFF. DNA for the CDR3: TGTGCCAGCAGTCCTTACAATGAGCAGTTCTTC.